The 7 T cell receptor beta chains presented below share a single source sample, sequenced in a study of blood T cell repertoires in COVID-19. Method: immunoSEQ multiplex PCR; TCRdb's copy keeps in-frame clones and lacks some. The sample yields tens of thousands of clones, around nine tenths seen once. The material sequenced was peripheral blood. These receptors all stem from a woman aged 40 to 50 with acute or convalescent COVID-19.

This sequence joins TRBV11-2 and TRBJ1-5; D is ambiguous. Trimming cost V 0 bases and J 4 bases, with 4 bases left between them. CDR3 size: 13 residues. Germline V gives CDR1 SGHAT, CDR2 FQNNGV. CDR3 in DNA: TGTGCCAGCAGCTTAGACAGAAATCAGCCCCAGCATTTT. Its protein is CASSLDRNQPQHF.

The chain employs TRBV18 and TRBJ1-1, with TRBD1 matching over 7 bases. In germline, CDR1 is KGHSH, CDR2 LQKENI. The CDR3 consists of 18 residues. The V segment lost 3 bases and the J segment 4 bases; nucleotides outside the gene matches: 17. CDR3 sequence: CASSPWTGTLSFGTEAFF. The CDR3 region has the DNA TGTGCCAGCTCACCTTGGACAGGAACCCTTTCCTTTGGCACTGAAGCTTTCTTT.

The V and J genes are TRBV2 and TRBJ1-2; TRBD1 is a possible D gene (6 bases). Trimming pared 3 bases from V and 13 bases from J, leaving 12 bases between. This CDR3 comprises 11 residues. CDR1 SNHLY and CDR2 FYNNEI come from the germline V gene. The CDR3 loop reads CASSDWTVATF. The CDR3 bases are TGTGCCAGCAGTGATTGGACAGTAGCCACCTTC.

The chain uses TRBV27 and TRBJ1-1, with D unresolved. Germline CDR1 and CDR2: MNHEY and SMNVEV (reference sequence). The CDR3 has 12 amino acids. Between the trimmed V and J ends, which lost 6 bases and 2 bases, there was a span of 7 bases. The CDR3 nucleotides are TGTGCCAGCAGGACTGCAAACACTGAAGCTTTCTTT. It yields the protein CASRTANTEAFF.

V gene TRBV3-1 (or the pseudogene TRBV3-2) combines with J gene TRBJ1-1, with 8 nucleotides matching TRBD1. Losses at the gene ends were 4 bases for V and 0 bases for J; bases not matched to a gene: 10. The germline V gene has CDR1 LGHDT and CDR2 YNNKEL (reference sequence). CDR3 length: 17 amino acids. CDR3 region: CASSPQPQGALNTEAFF. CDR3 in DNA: TGTGCCAGCAGCCCCCAGCCGCAGGGGGCGTTGAACACTGAAGCTTTCTTT.

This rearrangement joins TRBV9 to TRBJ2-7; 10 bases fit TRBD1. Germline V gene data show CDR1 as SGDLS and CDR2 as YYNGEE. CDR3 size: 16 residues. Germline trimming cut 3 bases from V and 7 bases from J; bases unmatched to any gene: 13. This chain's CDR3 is CASSAPGTGAGTEQYF. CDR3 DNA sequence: TGTGCCAGCAGCGCCCCTGGGACAGGGGCCGGTACAGAGCAGTACTTC.

The CDR3 DNA reads as TGTGCCAGCAGTTCCGACAGGGGCAGCGAGCCCCAGCATTTT. As protein: CASSSDRGSEPQHF. The gene calls are TRBV2 and TRBJ1-5; 8 nucleotides align to TRBD1. This CDR3 has 14 amino acids. Germline V CDR1 and CDR2: SNHLY, FYNNEI. V shed 5 bases, J shed 8 bases, and the junction held 8 bases outside the gene matches.